Described below is a single T cell receptor beta chain sequence and its context. This clone's antigen is unknown. It has no much larger one-base neighbor in the sample; base qualities were not kept. The CDR3 holds 16 amino acids from the cysteine to the phenylalanine. Kept here is only the CDR3 DNA, which spans 48 bases and is read in frame from base 1. CDR1 and CDR2, per the germline V gene, are MDHEN and SYDVKM. Trimming accounts for 7 bases at V and 6 bases at J, while the number of junction bases matched to no gene is 12. Since CD62L is shed when cells are thawed, memory subsets for TEMRA sorting were defined by CD27 and CD45RA staining. High-throughput TCR beta sequencing profiled peripheral blood CD8+ and CD4+ T cells from healthy donors, Susac syndrome patients and multiple sclerosis patients. For six Susac syndrome patients, sequencing was done on both total CD8+ T cells and sorted CD8+ TEMRA cells. Susac syndrome patients met recently defined diagnostic criteria for definite or probable disease. Bulk CD8+ and CD4+ T cells were purified magnetically by negative isolation, whereas CD8+ TEMRA cells were enriched by FACS. Blood was collected in EDTA tubes and processed within 24 hours, with PBMCs isolated through density gradient centrifugation. PBMCs intended for TCR sequencing were cryopreserved in liquid nitrogen and were subsequently thawed in a 37 degrees C water bath. Fluorescence-activated cell sorting on a BD FACSAria III was used to enrich CD8+ TEMRA cells from thawed PBMCs. A purity of at least 90% was achieved for sorted or isolated CD4+, CD8+ and CD8+ TEMRA cells.

These data belong to a study of CD8 T cells in Susac syndrome (dated by TCRdb to between 2018 and 2021). About the study as a whole: Among the sequenced Susac syndrome patients, five or six had clinically active disease and eight or nine were in clinical remission. At blood withdrawal, Susac syndrome patients were therapy-naive, treated with corticosteroids (with IVIg additionally given to some), or treated with IVIg alone. Repertoire sequencing was used to test whether CD8+ T cell activation and differentiation in Susac syndrome was antigen driven. CD8+ T cell repertoire clonality was compared between 11 to 12 healthy donors, approximately 14 Susac syndrome patients and around 15 multiple sclerosis patients. Here is what the overall study found, with its caveats: In the total CD8+ and CD8+ TEMRA repertoires, sixteen and five Susac-specific public clones, respectively, were identified. Clonal expansion was observed in Susac syndrome CD8+ repertoires, with the highest expansion in CD8+ TEMRA cells and greater expansion in clinically active than in remitting patients. The TCR sequencing and HLA analysis was acknowledged to have included a relatively small number of individuals.

RNA was extracted with the RNeasy kit and about 0.5 to 1 ug was reverse transcribed using random hexamers. TCR beta CDR3 regions were amplified with the immunoSEQ multiplex PCR assay covering 54 Vbeta and 13 Jbeta segments. Bias from PCR amplification was corrected by using a synthetic template baseline for primer optimization and for computational correction. The study's own analysis went as follows. Reads were annotated to V, D and J genes per IMGT and analyzed with immunoSEQ Analyzer, keeping only productive sequences. To calculate clonality, Shannon entropy was normalized by log2 of the number of productive unique sequences and then subtracted from one. For each patient and control, public and private clones were evaluated among the 100 most prevalent clones. Susac-specific clones were defined as absent from healthy and MS cohorts, over a thousand published viral clones and other ImmuneACCESS disease sequences. TCRdb ran its own pipeline on the public reads, namely fastp trimming at Q25 and MiXCR clone calling, and kept in-frame beta chains. One record per CDR3 amino acid sequence lists the most common genes and DNA. TCRdb, rather than the study authors, made the V and J calls. The sample table lists just over 2,500 distinct CDR3 sequences, roughly four fifths of them with a count of one. Less than 20% of the sample is taken by the ten largest.

Recombination joined TRBV28 with TRBJ2-2; TRBD2 matches 9 bases in the middle. This clonotype was sampled from a human donor with Susac syndrome. The sequenced sample consisted of CD8+ TEMRA cells from PBMCs. Read against the paper, the sample's cell subset or site label means: FACS-sorted terminally differentiated effector memory CD8+ T cells re-expressing CD45RA (CD8+ TEMRA). The nucleotide sequence reads as follows: TGTGCCAGCACCCACTTTAGCGGGAGTCGAGCCGGGGAGCTGTTTTTT. This translates into CASTHFSGSRAGELFF.